The present TCR beta chain was sequenced within a study of blood T cell repertoires in COVID-19. Germline V gene data show CDR1 as MGHRA and CDR2 as YSYEKL. With 0 bases clipped from V and 10 bases from J, the junction kept 10 bases outside the gene matches. The CDR3 sequence is 15 residues long. Original handling: It was from reference gene primer amplification that nucleated cell counts were estimated. The data were produced by immunoSEQ multiplex PCR, yet TCRdb's version contains in-frame clones alone and is incomplete. V, J and clone size are taken as reported in that table, and D and trimming were inferred from the DNA itself. The sample has 150,000 to 200,000 clones, approximately 78% seen once.

The V gene is TRBV4-1, the J gene TRBJ1-1; TRBD1 matches 8 bases. Sequencing was carried out using peripheral blood. The sequence came from a human donor in a cohort sampled during active COVID-19. In DNA, the CDR3 is TGCGCCAGCAGCCAAGATCCCGGGACAGGTGGGCGAGCTTTCTTT. It encodes CASSQDPGTGGRAFF.